Reported below is one T cell receptor (beta chain). The V and J ends lost 4 bases and 3 bases respectively, with 11 bases between them. The germline gives CDR1 SGHKS, CDR2 YYEKEE (reference sequence). The length of the CDR3 is 14 residues. This entry comes from a study of blood T cell repertoires in COVID-19. TCRdb's copy holds only in-frame clones and misses some; the assay was immunoSEQ multiplex PCR. In the table there are 310,000 or so clones, approximately 89% of which are singletons. The material sequenced was PBMCs or T cells enriched from blood (not recorded which). The TCR comes from a woman aged 40 to 55 who had recovered from COVID-19. This sequence joins TRBV5-5 and TRBJ2-1, with a possible D match to TRBD2 (6 bases). CDR3 amino acids: CASSTGLSYNEQFF. CDR3 DNA: TGTGCCAGCAGCACCGGACTAAGCTACAATGAGCAGTTCTTC.